This TCR beta chain originates from a study of control samples from healthy donors and cancer patients. The germline CDR1 and CDR2 sequences are SGHDT and YYEEEE. CDR3 length: 14 amino acids. Germline trimming cut 3 bases from V and 1 base from J; bases unmatched to any gene: 3. Only in-frame clones appear in the TCRdb table, and some are missing; sequencing was by immunoSEQ multiplex PCR. Of about 95,000 clones in the sample, approximately 89% were seen once. Material: blood. The origin of this receptor is a woman aged 25 to 39 in good health. This rearrangement joins TRBV5-6 to TRBJ1-1, with TRBD1 matching over 7 bases. DNA for the CDR3: TGTGCCAGCAGCTCGGGGGACAGGAACACTGAAGCTTTCTTT. As protein: CASSSGDRNTEAFF.